Each of the 18 T cell receptor beta chains below was sequenced from the same sample in a study of blood T cell repertoires in COVID-19. The method was immunoSEQ multiplex PCR; TCRdb's version includes in-frame clones alone and lacks a portion of them. The table includes roughly 120,000 clones, around 91% detected once. What was sequenced was peripheral blood. All receptors derive from an older man with active or convalescent COVID-19.

This clone occurred once. This chain uses TRBV24-1 with TRBJ2-3; 10 positions match TRBD1. In germline, CDR1 is KGHDR, CDR2 SFDVKD. CDR3 length: 15 residues. J lost 3 bases, V lost 5 bases, and 4 bases had no gene match. DNA for the CDR3: TGTGCCACCAGTGTTGGGACAGGGGTAACAGATACGCAGTATTTT. Amino acids: CATSVGTGVTDTQYF.

The V and J genes are TRBV27 and TRBJ1-1, with TRBD1 matching over 8 bases. V lost 6 bases to trimming and J lost 0 bases; unmatched junction nucleotides: 6. Germline CDR1 and CDR2: MNHEY and SMNVEV (reference sequence). The CDR3 spans 15 residues. In DNA form, the CDR3 reads TGTGCCAGCAGCCCGGACAGGGCCATGAACACTGAAGCTTTCTTT. This sequence encodes CASSPDRAMNTEAFF.

The rearrangement links TRBV21-1 to TRBJ2-1; the D call in the table, TRBD1, was not verified against the DNA. TRBV21-1 is labeled a pseudogene. The CDR3 has 15 residues. Here the CDR3 reads CASSKEQGRDNEQFF. CDR3 in DNA: TGTGCCAGCAGCAAAGAACAGGGCCGGGACAATGAGCAGTTCTTC.

V is TRBV18 and J is TRBJ1-3, with TRBD1 as a possible D gene (6 bases). Deletions cut 6 bases from V and 4 bases from J, with 22 bases between. The V gene's germline CDR1 is KGHSH and CDR2 LQKENI. CDR3 length equals 17 residues. The chain's CDR3 is CASSPQVGAELGNTIYF. The CDR3 DNA is TGTGCCAGCTCTCCCCAGGTGGGGGCCGAACTGGGAAACACCATATATTTT.

V usage is TRBV27 and J usage is TRBJ1-4; 9 bases fit TRBD1. The ends lost 7 bases at V and 8 bases at J; junction bases unmatched: 8. This CDR3 contains 14 residues. CDR1 and CDR2 from the germline V gene are MNHEY and SMNVEV (reference sequence). The CDR3 DNA reads as TGTGCCAGCACCACGACAGGGGGGCCCGAAAAACTGTTTTTT. Protein sequence: CASTTTGGPEKLFF. Variable domain in full (rest from reference TRBV27 and TRBJ1-4): EAQVTQNPRYLITVTGKKLTVTCSQNMNHEYMSWYRQDPGLGLRQIYYSMNVEVTDKGDVPEGYKVSRKEKRNFPLILESPSPNQTSLYFCASTTTGGPEKLFFGSGTQLSVL.

This chain connects TRBV5-6 to TRBJ1-6, with a possible D match to TRBD1 (5 bases). Looked up from germline, CDR1 is SGHDT and CDR2 is YYEEEE. The CDR3 totals 15 residues. The ends were cut back, 2 bases at V and 4 bases at J, with 10 bases in the middle. The CDR3 region is CASSFRQTYNSPLHF. In DNA form, the CDR3 reads TGTGCCAGCAGCTTCCGACAGACTTATAATTCACCCCTCCACTTT.

The genes are TRBV5-1 and TRBJ1-2, with D tentatively TRBD1 (5 bases). Trimming took off 7 bases at V and 3 bases at J, with 10 bases between the two ends. This CDR3 region has 12 residues. Germline V lookup: CDR1 SGHRS, CDR2 YFSETQ. The CDR3 DNA reads as TGCGCCAGCGGGACGGGGGACTATGGCTACACCTTC. Protein: CASGTGDYGYTF.

The J gene is TRBJ1-4, the V gene TRBV28; D is possibly TRBD1 (5 bases). This CDR3 has 13 residues. In germline, CDR1 is MDHEN, CDR2 SYDVKM. The ends were cut back, 5 bases at V and 7 bases at J, with 11 bases in the middle. The CDR3 nucleotides are TGTGCCAGCAGTGTGGGGGGAGTTGAAAAACTGTTTTTT. It is translated as CASSVGGVEKLFF.

The rearrangement links TRBV14 to TRBJ1-5, with unresolved D. CDR3 length equals 14 residues. Germline CDR1 and CDR2: SGHDN and FVKESK. Trimming pared 1 base from V and 4 bases from J, leaving 8 bases between. The CDR3, as DNA: TGTGCCAGCAGCCAAGGAGGCGGTAATCAGCCCCAGCATTTT. Amino acids: CASSQGGGNQPQHF.

V and J are TRBV3-1 (or the pseudogene TRBV3-2) and TRBJ1-4; possible D gene TRBD1, 5 bases. Trimming removed 3 bases from V and 2 bases from J, with 13 bases in between. The CDR3 runs to 16 residues. CDR1 and CDR2 (germline): LGHDT, YNNKEL (reference sequence). The CDR3 loop is CASSHQSGWTNEKLFF. CDR3 in DNA: TGTGCCAGCAGCCACCAATCAGGGTGGACTAATGAAAAACTGTTTTTT.

V is TRBV6-6 and J is TRBJ1-3; D remains ambiguous. The CDR3 loop spans 12 amino acids. The V gene lost 7 bases and the J gene lost 4 bases, with 8 bases spanning the gap. Germline V gene sequence: CDR1 MNHNY, CDR2 SVGAGI (reference sequence). CDR3: CASKVAGNTIYF. CDR3 sequence (DNA): TGTGCCAGCAAGGTAGCCGGAAACACCATATATTTT.

This clone was seen just once. The chain links TRBV11-2 to TRBJ2-5, with a tentative D call TRBD1 (5 bases). Trimming left V 0 bases short and J 5 bases short, with 16 bases between. This CDR3 spans 16 amino acids. The germline gives CDR1 SGHAT, CDR2 FQNNGV. Here the CDR3 reads CASSLDRVIRDETQYF. The CDR3 DNA follows: TGTGCCAGCAGCTTAGATCGGGTAATCAGGGATGAGACCCAGTACTTC.

The chain links TRBV10-3 to TRBJ2-2, with 13 bases identical to TRBD2. V gave up 7 bases and J gave up 7 bases; unmatched junction bases: 6. Germline lookup yields CDR1 ENHRY and CDR2 SYGVKD. The CDR3 totals 15 residues. CDR3 loop: CAITETSGGNGELFF. The DNA of the CDR3 is TGTGCCATCACCGAGACTAGCGGGGGGAACGGGGAGCTGTTTTTT.

This clone was seen only once. The chain carries TRBV28 and TRBJ1-3; 8 bases map to TRBD1. This CDR3 is 14 amino acids long. Germline loops: CDR1 MDHEN, CDR2 SYDVKM. V shed 5 bases, J shed 3 bases, and the junction held 3 bases outside the gene matches. Here the CDR3 reads CASSGQGVGNTIYF. Here the CDR3 DNA reads TGTGCCAGCAGTGGACAGGGAGTTGGAAACACCATATATTTT.

The J gene is TRBJ2-3, the V gene TRBV14; unclear D gene. Germline values: CDR1 SGHDN, CDR2 FVKESK. There are 13 residues in the CDR3. Trimming cost V 3 bases and J 4 bases, with 8 bases left between them. In DNA form, the CDR3 reads TGTGCCAGCAGCCAGACACCCCCAGATACGCAGTATTTT. It encodes CASSQTPPDTQYF.

V gene TRBV10-3 combines with J gene TRBJ1-6, with no clear D. CDR3 size: 13 residues. CDR1 and CDR2 (germline): ENHRY, SYGVKD. Trimming took 2 bases from V and 5 from J, leaving 4 bases between them. The CDR3 protein is CAISEGDNSPLHF. The CDR3 DNA is TGTGCCATCAGTGAGGGAGATAATTCACCCCTCCACTTT.

The genes are TRBV27 and TRBJ2-7; TRBD1 matches 8 bases. After removal of 4 bases from V and 5 bases from J, the junction contained 7 bases not matched to a gene. CDR1 is MNHEY and CDR2 is SMNVEV in the germline V gene (reference sequence). This CDR3 region has 14 residues. CDR3 nucleotide sequence: TGTGCCAGCAGTTCCGAGACAGGGGTGAACGAGCAGTACTTC. Translating gives CASSSETGVNEQYF.

The chain joins TRBV9 to TRBJ2-6, with 8 bases identical to TRBD1. The germline V gene encodes CDR1 SGDLS and CDR2 YYNGEE. CDR3 size: 19 residues. V trimming: 0 bases; J trimming: 0 bases; junction bases outside the gene matches: 8. CDR3 sequence (DNA): TGTGCCAGCAGCGTAGGACTGGACAGGGAGTTCTCTGGGGCCAACGTCCTGACTTTC. Translated: CASSVGLDREFSGANVLTF.